This T cell receptor (beta chain) came from a study of CD8 T cells in ankylosing spondylitis (dated by TCRdb to 2016 to 2017). Concerning the study at large: To find TCR variants linked to disease, the study profiled T cell receptor beta repertoires in ankylosing spondylitis patients and healthy donors. The whole study cohort included some 100 healthy donors and about two dozen ankylosing spondylitis patients. Peripheral blood was sampled, and synovial fluid was additionally collected from ankylosing spondylitis patients. The paper's findings and limits, for the study overall: Some of the motif variants had been reported before in the synovial fluid and blood of reactive arthritis patients, a finding that suggests common disease-initiation mechanisms. A CD8+ phenotype was shown by the disease-linked clones, which were found at relatively low frequencies in peripheral blood. Blood from ankylosing spondylitis patients appeared to be characterized by a TCR beta motif made up of eight highly homologous amino acid variants. According to the report, matched synovial fluid samples from ankylosing spondylitis patients were significantly enriched for the disease-linked clones.

This clonotype was counted ten times or more. Its recognized antigen is unknown. No clone much larger than this one lies a single base away; base qualities are absent. Data came from an Illumina HiSeq 2500. TCR beta libraries were prepared by quantitative 5'-RACE with molecular barcodes. Regarding the original processing steps: Disease-linked TCR variants were identified with a new computational method built on a probabilistic model of VDJ rearrangement. TCRdb trimmed the raw reads at Q25, called clones with MiXCR and kept productive beta chains. Rows matching on CDR3 protein sequence are summarized as one entry with the most common DNA and genes. TCRdb, rather than the study authors, made the V and J calls. Within this sample are about 240,000 distinct CDR3 sequences, with around 7.8% of them counted one time only. The ten largest account for 6.5% to 7% of the sample. The cysteine opens and the phenylalanine closes a CDR3 of 16 amino acids. Solely the CDR3 DNA is kept, with 48 bases framed from the first base. CDR1 and CDR2, per the germline V gene, are LGHNA and YSLEER. Germline trimming amounts to 0 bases on V and 6 bases on J, with 7 as the count of junction bases outside the gene matches.

The clonotype was recovered from a male donor with ankylosing spondylitis or in good health (not recorded which). In this chain, TRBV4-3 is recombined with TRBJ2-1; 8 bases in the middle match TRBD1. Material: blood, either unsorted or a sorted T cell fraction (not recorded which). The CDR3 amino acid sequence is: CASSQDKGTGGNEQFF. The DNA sequence reads TGCGCCAGCAGCCAAGATAAAGGGACAGGTGGCAATGAGCAGTTCTTC.